The clone carrying this T cell receptor beta chain was counted at least ten times. The record originates from a study of T cells in Graves' hyperthyroidism and ophthalmopathy. Study in general: Sampling of peripheral blood happened at initial diagnosis, prior to any treatment.

RNA transcripts yielded amplified TCR beta CDR3 regions. First-round RT-PCR of the TCR CDR3 relied on the HTBI primer set. TCRdb reanalysed the multiplex PCR reads using MiXCR and keeps one entry per CDR3 protein. The data contain about 690,000 distinct CDR3 sequences, 15% to 20% of them singletons. Germline CDR1 and CDR2: SGHVS and FQNEAQ. The CDR3 extends over 15 amino acids. The V segment lost 4 bases and the J segment 3 bases; nucleotides outside the gene matches: 5. Sequenced: blood. The rearrangement joins TRBV7-8 to TRBJ1-5; TRBD1 matches 8 bases. This clonotype was sampled from a man aged 45-60 years with Graves' hyperthyroidism. CDR3 region: CASSSEGQDNQPQHF. CDR3 nucleotide sequence: TGTGCCAGCAGCTCAGAGGGACAGGACAATCAGCCCCAGCATTTT.